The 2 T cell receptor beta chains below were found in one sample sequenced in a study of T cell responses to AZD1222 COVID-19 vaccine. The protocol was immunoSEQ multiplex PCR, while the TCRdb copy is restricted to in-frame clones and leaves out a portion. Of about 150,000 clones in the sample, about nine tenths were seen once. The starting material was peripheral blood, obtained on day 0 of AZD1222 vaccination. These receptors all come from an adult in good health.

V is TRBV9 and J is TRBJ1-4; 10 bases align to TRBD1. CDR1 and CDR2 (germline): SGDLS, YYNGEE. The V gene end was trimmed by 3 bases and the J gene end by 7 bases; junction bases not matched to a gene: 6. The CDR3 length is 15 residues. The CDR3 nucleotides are TGTGCCAGCAGCGCCCGGGACAGGGGAGGTGAAAAACTGTTTTTT. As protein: CASSARDRGGEKLFF. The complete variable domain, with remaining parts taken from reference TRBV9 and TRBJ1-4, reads DSGVTQTPKHLITATGQRVTLRCSPRSGDLSVYWYQQSLDQGLQFLIQYYNGEERAKGNILERFSAQQFPDLHSELNLSSLELGDSALYFCASSARDRGGEKLFFGSGTQLSVL.

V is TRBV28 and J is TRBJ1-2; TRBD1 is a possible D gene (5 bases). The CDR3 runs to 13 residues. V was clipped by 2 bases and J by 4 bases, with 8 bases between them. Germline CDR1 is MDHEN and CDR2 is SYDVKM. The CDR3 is CASSLGGLYGYTF. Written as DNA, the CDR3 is TGTGCCAGCAGTTTAGGGGGACTCTATGGCTACACCTTC.